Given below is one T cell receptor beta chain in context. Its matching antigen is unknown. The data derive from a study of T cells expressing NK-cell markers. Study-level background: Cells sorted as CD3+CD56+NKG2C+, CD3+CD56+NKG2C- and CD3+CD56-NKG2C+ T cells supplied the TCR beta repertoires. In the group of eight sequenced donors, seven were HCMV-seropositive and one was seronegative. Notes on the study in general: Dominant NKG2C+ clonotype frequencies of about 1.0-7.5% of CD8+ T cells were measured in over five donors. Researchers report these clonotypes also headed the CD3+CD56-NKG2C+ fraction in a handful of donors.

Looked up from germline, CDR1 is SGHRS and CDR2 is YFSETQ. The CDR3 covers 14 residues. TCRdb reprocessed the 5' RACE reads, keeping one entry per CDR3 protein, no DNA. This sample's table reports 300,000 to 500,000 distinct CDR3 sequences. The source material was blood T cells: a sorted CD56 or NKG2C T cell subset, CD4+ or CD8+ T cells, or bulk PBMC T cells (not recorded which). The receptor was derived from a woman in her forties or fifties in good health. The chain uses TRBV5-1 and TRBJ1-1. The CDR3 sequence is CASSLMPVNTEAFF.